This T cell receptor (beta chain) derives from a study of blood T cell repertoires in COVID-19. Turning to the study itself: Donors in the United States, Italy and Spain gave samples during acute or convalescent COVID-19. Sources were T cells, B-cell-depleted T cells, or PBMCs; the material itself was cDNA or gDNA.

Original analysis: Using reference gene primer amplification, nucleated cell counts were estimated. Generated by immunoSEQ multiplex PCR, the TCRdb table keeps only in-frame clones and is missing some. D and trimming were read from the DNA, whereas the V and J calls and clone size are those reported in that table. The profile shows 85,000 to 110,000 clones, about 88% of them singletons. V was clipped by 0 bases and J by 4 bases, with 20 bases between them. CDR1 SGHDN and CDR2 FVKESK come from the germline V gene. There are 18 residues in the CDR3. J is TRBJ2-3 and V is TRBV14; a weak D match, TRBD2 (7 bases). Sequences were obtained from peripheral blood. The sequence came from a human donor in a cohort sampled during active COVID-19. The CDR3 protein is CASSQDPLGGGFSDTQYF. CDR3 coding DNA: TGTGCCAGCAGCCAAGATCCCCTGGGGGGGGGCTTCTCAGATACGCAGTATTTT.